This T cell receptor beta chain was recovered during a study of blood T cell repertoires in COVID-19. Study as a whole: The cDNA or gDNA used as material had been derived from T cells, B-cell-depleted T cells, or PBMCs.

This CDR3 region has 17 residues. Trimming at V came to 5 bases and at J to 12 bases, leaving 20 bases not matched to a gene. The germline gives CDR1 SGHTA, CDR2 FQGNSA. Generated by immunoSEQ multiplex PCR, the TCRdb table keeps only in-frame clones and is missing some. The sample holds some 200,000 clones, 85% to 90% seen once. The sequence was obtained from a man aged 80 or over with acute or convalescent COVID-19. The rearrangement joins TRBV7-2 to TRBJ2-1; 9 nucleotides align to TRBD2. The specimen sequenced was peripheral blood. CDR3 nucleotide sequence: TGTGCCAGCAGCCCCGAGTTAGCGGGAGAGGGGGGCCAAGGGCAGTTCTTC. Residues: CASSPELAGEGGQGQFF.